These 30 T cell receptor beta chains originate from one sample sequenced in a study of spatial heterogeneity in lung cancer. In TCRdb, the 5' RACE reads were re-called with MiXCR into one record per CDR3 protein. The sample shows about 14,000 distinct CDR3 sequences, around 5.9% of them seen only once. Whole-study results and caveats: Within tumors, counts of expanded alpha and beta TCRs tracked tumor mutation counts.

These receptors have no identified antigens. Time point noted: sample taken at primary tumor resection. The material sequenced was lung tumor tissue, taken at surgery. The origin of the receptors is a female donor with early-stage non-small cell lung cancer.

Ten or more counts support this clonotype. Being off target in a library aimed at alpha chains, this beta chain has a size of little meaning. DNA for the CDR3: TGTGCCAGCAGTTACTCGAGGGAATCCTACGAGCAGTACTTC. This sequence encodes CASSYSRESYEQYF. The chain uses TRBV6-5 and TRBJ2-7, with a weak D call TRBD2 (5 bases). The CDR3 totals 14 residues. From germline, CDR1 is MNHEY and CDR2 SVGAGI. The V end lost 0 bases, the J end lost 1 base, and 7 bases lay between the germline ends.

This clonotype has at least ten counts. A library prepared for alpha chains yielded this beta chain as an off-target read; its size is of little meaning. The V gene is TRBV6-1, the J gene TRBJ1-6; possible D gene TRBD1, 5 bases. V gave up 6 bases and J gave up 5 bases, with 20 bases separating them. Germline V lookup: CDR1 MNHNS, CDR2 SASEGT. The CDR3 runs to 17 residues. In DNA, the CDR3 is TGTGCCAGCAGCCGATACTACGGGGGGGGGAATAATTCACCCCTCCACTTT. Protein product: CASSRYYGGGNNSPLHF.

As regards this clonotype: This beta chain slipped into a library made for alpha chains as a stray read, so its size is not meaningful. The rearrangement uses TRBV29-1 and TRBJ1-1; 7 bases match TRBD1. Germline CDR1 is SQVTM and CDR2 is ANQGSEA. The CDR3 consists of 14 residues. Trimming at V came to 6 bases and at J to 5 bases, leaving 12 bases not matched to a gene. The CDR3 nucleotides are TGCAGCGTCCGCCCTTACAGGGGAATAACTGAAGCTTTCTTT. As protein: CSVRPYRGITEAFF.

This clonotype was counted a few times. As an off-target read in a library built for alpha chains, this beta chain has a frequency of little significance. The gene calls are TRBV4-2 and TRBJ1-6; no clear D gene. Trimming stripped 0 bases from V and 8 bases from J, with 11 bases between. This CDR3 is 15 amino acids long. Germline assignment: CDR1 LGHNA and CDR2 YNFKEQ. CDR3 protein: CASSQDRSTYSPLHF. The CDR3 DNA sequence: TGTGCCAGCAGCCAAGACCGATCAACCTATTCACCCCTCCACTTT.

This clonotype was seen ten or more times. With the library built for alpha chains, this beta chain is off target and its frequency is not meaningful. V gene TRBV12-3 or TRBV12-4 combines with J gene TRBJ1-5, with 9 nucleotides matching TRBD1. J gave up 7 bases and V 6 bases, and 4 bases lay outside the gene matches. The CDR3 sequence is 13 residues long. CDR3 DNA: TGTGCCAGCAGCCGGACAGGGGAACAGCCCCAGCATTTT. Protein sequence: CASSRTGEQPQHF.

This clonotype was counted at least ten times. This beta chain lies outside the target of a library built for alpha chains; its clone size means little. This rearrangement joins TRBV10-3 to TRBJ1-2, with TRBD1 as a possible D gene (6 bases). The CDR3 contains 13 residues. Trimming left V 8 bases short and J 3 bases short, with 13 bases between. CDR1 is ENHRY, CDR2 SYGVKD, per germline. The CDR3 protein is CAIGPGGHYGYTF. The CDR3 region has the DNA TGTGCCATCGGACCGGGGGGGCACTATGGCTACACCTTC.

This clonotype has at least ten counts. This beta chain is off target for a library built for alpha chains, so its abundance means little. V and J are TRBV30 and TRBJ2-5; 10 positions match TRBD2. There are 14 residues in the CDR3. V was clipped by 8 bases and J by 6 bases; unmatched bases: 12. Germline CDR1 and CDR2: GTSNPN and SVGIG (reference sequence). For the CDR3, the DNA is TGTGCCGCCACTAGCGGGGAGGTTTTAAAGACCCAGTACTTC. Its protein product is CAATSGEVLKTQYF.

The table lists this clonotype with many counts. This beta chain slipped into a library made for alpha chains as a stray read, so its size is not meaningful. The V call is TRBV10-2, the J call TRBJ2-5, with 10 bases fitting TRBD2. CDR1 is WSHSY and CDR2 is SAAADI in the germline V gene. With V trimmed by 6 bases and J by 4 bases, 11 bases remained unmatched. This CDR3 contains 16 residues. The chain's CDR3 is CASRGLATSSRETQYF. The DNA for the CDR3 is TGCGCCAGCAGGGGACTAGCGACCTCATCGCGAGAGACCCAGTACTTC.

Many counts were recorded for this clonotype. This beta chain came through as a stray read in a library set up for alpha chains, and its size says little. CDR3 DNA sequence: TGTGCCAGCAGAAGCACCCTAGAAGGGACCCAGTACTTC. It yields the protein CASRSTLEGTQYF. This chain uses TRBV5-4 with TRBJ2-5; D not certain. V lost 5 bases to trimming and J lost 7 bases, with 15 bases between them. This CDR3 contains 13 residues. The germline V gene encodes CDR1 SGHNT and CDR2 YYREEE (reference sequence).

This clonotype was recorded at least ten times. This beta chain turned up in a library designed for alpha chains; as an off-target read, its abundance says little. The J gene is TRBJ1-6, the V gene TRBV7-9; D not certain. V was pared by 6 bases and J by 7 bases, with 10 bases between. The germline V gene encodes CDR1 SEHNR and CDR2 FQNEAQ (reference sequence). The CDR3 is made up of 13 amino acids. CDR3 region: CASSVTGNSPLHF. DNA of the CDR3: TGTGCCAGCAGTGTGACGGGGAATTCACCCCTCCACTTT.

In this sample, this clonotype turned up many times. This beta chain lies outside the target of a library built for alpha chains; its clone size means little. This chain connects TRBV9 to TRBJ1-6; unclear D gene. The V end lost 0 bases, the J end lost 7 bases, and 8 bases lay between the germline ends. Germline CDR1 and CDR2: SGDLS and YYNGEE. This CDR3 spans 14 amino acids. CDR3 bases: TGTGCCAGCAGCGTAGCGATCGGGAATTCACCCCTCCACTTT. This codes for CASSVAIGNSPLHF.

This clonotype was observed at least ten times. Since it is a stray read in a library aimed at alpha chains, this beta chain has a size that is not meaningful. This chain joins TRBV24-1 and TRBJ1-1; the D is unclear. In germline, CDR1 is KGHDR, CDR2 SFDVKD. The CDR3 spans 13 residues. Trimming took 4 bases from V and 0 from J, leaving 5 bases between them. This CDR3 reads CATSDGMNTEAFF. The CDR3 nucleotides are TGTGCCACCAGTGACGGTATGAACACTGAAGCTTTCTTT.

This clonotype is termed medium-sized. Because this beta chain is a stray read in a library intended to capture alpha chains, its abundance should not be given much weight. This chain joins TRBV7-2 and TRBJ1-1; weak D call: TRBD1 (5 bases). V gave up 5 bases and J gave up 1 base, with 17 bases separating them. Germline CDR1 is SGHTA and CDR2 is FQGNSA. This CDR3 comprises 16 residues. CDR3 nucleotide sequence: TGTGCCAGCAGCCCCCCCGGGAGGGGCCGGAACACTGAAGCTTTCTTT. Translating gives CASSPPGRGRNTEAFF.

This clonotype was seen repeatedly, ten times or more. This beta chain turned up in a library designed for alpha chains; as an off-target read, its abundance says little. The chain combines TRBV7-2 with TRBJ1-3, with D hard to call. This CDR3 comprises 15 residues. Germline CDR1 and CDR2: SGHTA and FQGNSA. Trimming left V 2 bases short and J 0 bases short, with 8 bases between. The CDR3 DNA follows: TGTGCCAGCAGCTTAAGCCCCAGCTCTGGAAACACCATATATTTT. Amino acids: CASSLSPSSGNTIYF. The variable domain in full, with the rest retrieved from reference TRBV7-2 and TRBJ1-3, is GAGVSQSPSNKVTEKGKDVELRCDPISGHTALYWYRQSLGQGLEFLIYFQGNSAPDKSGLPSDRFSAERTGGSVSTLTIQRTQQEDSAVYLCASSLSPSSGNTIYFGEGSWLTVV.

The table lists this clonotype with many counts. This beta chain came through as a stray read in a library set up for alpha chains, and its size says little. The V call is TRBV5-6, the J call TRBJ2-5, with 8 bases lining up with TRBD2. Germline V gene data show CDR1 as SGHDT and CDR2 as YYEEEE. V dropped 1 base and J dropped 2; count of bases not matched to a gene: 1. The CDR3 spans 14 residues. The CDR3, as DNA: TGTGCCAGCAGCTTGCGCGGGGGGCAAGAGACCCAGTACTTC. As protein: CASSLRGGQETQYF. The full variable domain, with the rest looked up from reference TRBV5-6 and TRBJ2-5, is DAGVTQSPTHLIKTRGQQVTLRCSPKSGHDTVSWYQQALGQGPQFIFQYYEEEERQRGNFPDRFSGHQFPNYSSELNVNALLLGDSALYLCASSLRGGQETQYFGPGTRLLVL.

This clonotype was seen many times. This beta chain lies outside the target of a library built for alpha chains; its clone size means little. This chain joins TRBV29-1 and TRBJ2-7; weak D call: TRBD2 (5 bases). The germline V and J ends were trimmed by 7 bases and 1 base, with 11 bases remaining between them. The CDR3 runs to 12 residues. Germline V gene sequence: CDR1 SQVTM, CDR2 ANQGSEA. This CDR3 reads CSARSGSYEQYF. In DNA form, the CDR3 reads TGCAGCGCCCGGTCGGGGTCCTACGAGCAGTACTTC.

This clonotype was counted many times. This beta chain appears as a stray read in a library generated for alpha chains; its size is not informative. The chain has TRBV29-1 and TRBJ2-5, with D tentatively TRBD2 (5 bases). The CDR3 is made up of 16 amino acids. V shed 1 base and J shed 1 base, with 16 bases lying between them. Germline-derived CDR1 and CDR2 are SQVTM and ANQGSEA. CDR3 sequence reads: CSVEGRGSEPQETQYF. The CDR3 DNA follows: TGCAGCGTTGAAGGGCGAGGGAGTGAACCCCAAGAGACCCAGTACTTC. Full variable domain (rest looked up from reference TRBV29-1 and TRBJ2-5): SAVISQKPSRDICQRGTSLTIQCQVDSQVTMMFWYRQQPGQSLTLIATANQGSEATYESGFVIDKFPISRPNLTFSTLTVSNMSPEDSSIYLCSVEGRGSEPQETQYFGPGTRLLVL.

This clonotype was counted many times. This beta chain appears as a stray read in a library generated for alpha chains; its size is not informative. The V and J genes are TRBV9 and TRBJ1-5, with D possibly TRBD1 on 5 matching bases. The CDR3 is 12 amino acids. Trimming cost V 0 bases and J 9 bases, with 7 bases left between them. Germline V lookup: CDR1 SGDLS, CDR2 YYNGEE. The CDR3 DNA reads TGTGCCAGCAGCGTAGCCGGGGGGCCCCAGCATTTT. Residues: CASSVAGGPQHF. Looking up the rest from reference TRBV9 and TRBJ1-5 gives the full variable domain: DSGVTQTPKHLITATGQRVTLRCSPRSGDLSVYWYQQSLDQGLQFLIQYYNGEERAKGNILERFSAQQFPDLHSELNLSSLELGDSALYFCASSVAGGPQHFGDGTRLSIL.

At least ten counts were recorded for this clonotype. Little can be read into the size of this beta chain, an off-target read in a library designed for alpha chains. The chain recombines TRBV9 with TRBJ1-1; perhaps TRBD1 as D (5 bases). This CDR3 has 15 residues. Trimming left V 0 bases short and J 4 bases short, with 13 bases between. Looked up from germline, CDR1 is SGDLS and CDR2 is YYNGEE. In DNA form, the CDR3 reads TGTGCCAGCAGCGTAGGGGGCCATGGCCCCACTGAAGCTTTCTTT. Translation gives CASSVGGHGPTEAFF. Full variable domain (missing parts from reference TRBV9 and TRBJ1-1): DSGVTQTPKHLITATGQRVTLRCSPRSGDLSVYWYQQSLDQGLQFLIQYYNGEERAKGNILERFSAQQFPDLHSELNLSSLELGDSALYFCASSVGGHGPTEAFFGQGTRLTVV.

A few counts support this clonotype. This beta chain is an unintended read in a library built for alpha chains; its size means little. The V call is TRBV18, the J call TRBJ1-3; D not resolved. Germline-derived CDR1 and CDR2 are KGHSH and LQKENI. Trimming removed 3 bases from V and 4 bases from J, with 7 bases in between. CDR3 length: 13 amino acids. The CDR3: CASSPLVGNTIYF. The CDR3 nucleotides are TGTGCCAGCTCACCTCTGGTCGGAAACACCATATATTTT.

This clonotype was seen repeatedly, ten times or more. This beta chain appears as a stray read in a library generated for alpha chains; its size is not informative. The rearrangement links TRBV10-2 to TRBJ2-5; 7 bases align to TRBD2. This CDR3 contains 14 residues. The V gene's germline CDR1 is WSHSY and CDR2 SAAADI. With 6 bases clipped from V and 4 bases from J, the junction kept 8 bases outside the gene matches. The CDR3 here is CASRRDYPAETQYF. The CDR3 region has the DNA TGCGCCAGCAGGCGGGACTATCCAGCAGAGACCCAGTACTTC.

This clonotype was recorded at least ten times. The library was prepared for alpha chains; this beta chain is a stray read, so its frequency means little. This chain uses TRBV30 with TRBJ2-7, with 8 bases matching TRBD1. The germline CDR1 and CDR2 sequences are GTSNPN and SVGIG (reference sequence). After removal of 1 base from V and 4 bases from J, the junction contained 0 bases not matched to a gene. The CDR3 extends over 12 amino acids. In DNA form, the CDR3 reads TGTGCCTGGAGTGGGACAGGGTACGAGCAGTACTTC. The encoded protein is CAWSGTGYEQYF. The whole variable domain, filled in from reference TRBV30 and TRBJ2-7, reads SQTIHQWPATLVQPVGSPLSLECTVEGTSNPNLYWYRQAAGRGLQLLFYSVGIGQISSEVPQNLSASRPQDRQFILSSKKLLLSDSGFYLCAWSGTGYEQYFGPGTRLTVT.

This clonotype was observed many times. This beta chain is an unintended read in a library built for alpha chains; its size means little. The chain combines TRBV7-8 with TRBJ1-3, with unresolved D. Trimming removed 0 bases from V and 0 bases from J, with 15 bases in between. This CDR3 is built from 18 residues. From germline, CDR1 is SGHVS and CDR2 FQNEAQ. CDR3 residues: CASSLARISGLSGNTIYF. Written as DNA, the CDR3 is TGTGCCAGCAGCTTAGCGCGCATTTCGGGCCTCTCTGGAAACACCATATATTTT.

In its sample, this clonotype is medium-sized (0.01 to 0.1%). For a library built for alpha chains, this beta chain is a stray read; little rests on its size. The chain recombines TRBV12-3 or TRBV12-4 with TRBJ1-3; the match to TRBD1 covers 7 bases. The CDR3 is 14 amino acids. The V segment lost 10 bases and the J segment 3 bases; nucleotides outside the gene matches: 9. The CDR3: CATVPGGYGNTIYF. CDR3 coding DNA: TGTGCCACAGTCCCAGGGGGTTATGGAAACACCATATATTTT.

This clonotype has at least ten counts. The library was prepared for alpha chains; this beta chain is a stray read, so its frequency means little. This sequence joins TRBV12-3 or TRBV12-4 and TRBJ2-1; 13 bases agree with TRBD2. This CDR3 has 15 amino acids. The junction had 7 bases not matched to a gene; V was cut back by 5 bases and J by 9 bases. The CDR3 DNA reads TGTGCCAGCAGTCCACAGACTAGCGGGGGGACTGAGCAGTTCTTC. Protein product: CASSPQTSGGTEQFF.

This clonotype has a count of ten or more. Because this beta chain is a stray read in a library intended to capture alpha chains, its abundance should not be given much weight. The V gene is TRBV4-2, the J gene TRBJ2-4, with D perhaps assigned TRBD1 or TRBD2 (5 bases each). CDR1 is LGHNA and CDR2 is YNFKEQ in the germline V gene. The V end lost 0 bases, the J end lost 2 bases, and 11 bases lay between the germline ends. The CDR3 sequence is 16 residues long. As DNA, the CDR3 is TGTGCCAGCAGCCAAGAGGGGGAGAGAACCAAAAACATTCAGTACTTC. Protein sequence: CASSQEGERTKNIQYF.

This clonotype was recorded a few times. This beta chain is an off-target read within a library intended for alpha chains, so its frequency means little. The chain has TRBV20-1 and TRBJ2-1; D may correspond to TRBD1 or TRBD2 (5 bases each). This CDR3 comprises 15 residues. The germline V gene has CDR1 DFQATT and CDR2 SNEGSKA (reference sequence). V dropped 6 bases and J dropped 0 bases, with 15 bases sitting between them. The CDR3 is CSAAQGRGSYNEQFF. DNA for the CDR3: TGCAGTGCCGCCCAGGGACGGGGCTCCTACAATGAGCAGTTCTTC.

This clonotype was counted at least ten times. The library was prepared for alpha chains; this beta chain is a stray read, so its frequency means little. The rearrangement links TRBV5-6 to TRBJ2-2; D is ambiguous. The CDR3 contains 12 residues. Germline loops: CDR1 SGHDT, CDR2 YYEEEE. V lost 3 bases, J lost 5 bases, and 5 bases lay in between. This chain's CDR3 is CASSSTTGELFF. The CDR3 bases are TGTGCCAGCAGCTCTACAACCGGGGAGCTGTTTTTT.

This clonotype was counted ten times or more. This beta chain is an unintended read in a library built for alpha chains; its size means little. The chain carries TRBV12-3 or TRBV12-4 and TRBJ2-2; D gene ambiguous. Trimming shortened V by 3 bases and J by 4 bases, and 15 bases separated the two germline ends. CDR3 length: 16 residues. This chain's CDR3 is CASSFLLGIGTGELFF. The CDR3 DNA sequence: TGTGCCAGCAGTTTTCTCCTGGGAATTGGCACCGGGGAGCTGTTTTTT.

This clonotype has ten or more counts. Being off target in a library aimed at alpha chains, this beta chain has a size of little meaning. This chain joins TRBV7-9 and TRBJ1-1; tentatively, D is TRBD1 (5 bases). Trimming took 5 bases from V and 7 from J, leaving 17 bases between them. The germline CDR1 and CDR2 sequences are SEHNR and FQNEAQ (reference sequence). The CDR3 totals 14 residues. The CDR3, as DNA: TGTGCCAGCAGCCCCCTCGCCAGGGAGGTTGAAGCTTTCTTT. This translates into CASSPLAREVEAFF.